Each of the 13 T cell receptor beta chains below was sequenced from the same sample in a study of T cells in Graves' hyperthyroidism and ophthalmopathy. The TCR beta CDR3 regions underwent amplification using RNA transcripts as the source. RT-PCR in the first round (using the HTBI primer set) targeted the TCR CDR3. In TCRdb, the multiplex PCR reads were re-called with MiXCR into one record per CDR3 protein. The sample lists roughly 510,000 distinct CDR3 sequences; roughly 20% were seen once. Sequencing was done on a sample of blood. These receptors came from a man aged 18 to 30 with Graves' hyperthyroidism.

The chain is built from TRBV5-4 and TRBJ2-2, with 7 bases that match TRBD2. V shed 4 bases, J shed 6 bases, and the junction held 12 bases outside the gene matches. Germline CDR1 is SGHNT and CDR2 is YYREEE (reference sequence). CDR3 length equals 16 residues. The CDR3 nucleotides read TGTGCCAGCAGCCTCCGTCCCGGGGGGTTGTCCGGGGAGCTGTTTTTT. This sequence encodes CASSLRPGGLSGELFF.

Ten or more counts support this clonotype. The genes are TRBV5-1 and TRBJ1-1; D remains ambiguous. The germline V gene has CDR1 SGHRS and CDR2 YFSETQ. Trimming took off 4 bases at V and 3 bases at J, with 10 bases between the two ends. CDR3 length equals 13 residues. The CDR3 nucleotides read TGCGCCAGCAGCCGAGAAGTGTACACTGAAGCTTTCTTT. Translating it yields CASSREVYTEAFF.

This clonotype was seen ten or more times. The rearrangement links TRBV28 to TRBJ1-5, with TRBD1 matching over 7 bases. Per the germline V gene, CDR1 is MDHEN and CDR2 is SYDVKM. V lost 7 bases and J lost 7; bases outside the gene matches: 4. The CDR3 runs to 12 residues. This CDR3 is CASNQGDQPQHF. CDR3 DNA sequence: TGTGCCAGCAACCAGGGGGACCAGCCCCAGCATTTT.

J is TRBJ2-2 and V is TRBV12-3 or TRBV12-4; D is unresolved. The CDR3 length is 13 residues. The V and J ends lost 6 bases and 4 bases respectively, with 9 bases between them. The CDR3 DNA reads as TGTGCCAGCAGACCGGCTACCACCGGGGAGCTGTTTTTT. This sequence encodes CASRPATTGELFF.

This clonotype was seen ten or more times. The J gene is TRBJ2-5, the V gene TRBV28, with D possibly being TRBD2 (7 bases). V gave up 7 bases and J gave up 4 bases, with 16 bases separating them. The germline V gene has CDR1 MDHEN and CDR2 SYDVKM. The CDR3 contains 14 residues. CDR3 sequence reads: CASISRGGPETQYF. The CDR3 bases are TGTGCCAGCATCTCTAGGGGGGGACCAGAGACCCAGTACTTC.

This clonotype was detected ten times or more. V is TRBV4-1 and J is TRBJ2-7; the D gene is possibly TRBD2 (6 bases). This CDR3 region has 14 residues. Germline values: CDR1 MGHRA, CDR2 YSYEKL. Trimming cost V 1 base and J 2 bases, with 9 bases left between them. The CDR3 sequence: CASSQGTTTYEQYF. The CDR3, as DNA: TGCGCCAGCAGCCAAGGGACTACCACCTACGAGCAGTACTTC.

For this clonotype: A read error is possible here, since a much larger clone lies one base away. CDR3 loop: CASSPNPGWTYEQYF. As DNA, the CDR3 is TGCGCCAGCAGCCCTAATCCGGGATGGACGTACGAGCAGTACTTC. This rearrangement joins TRBV5-1 to TRBJ2-7; D is possibly TRBD2 (5 bases). Trimming cost V 4 bases and J 4 bases, with 18 bases left between them. The CDR3 runs to 15 residues. Germline-derived CDR1 and CDR2 are SGHRS and YFSETQ. Supplemented by reference TRBV5-1 and TRBJ2-7, the full variable domain reads KAGVTQTPRYLIKTRGQQVTLSCSPISGHRSVSWYQQTPGQGLQFLFEYFSETQRNKGNFPGRFSGRQFSNSRSEMNVSTLELGDSALYLCASSPNPGWTYEQYFGPGTRLTVT.

The J gene is TRBJ2-5, the V gene TRBV9; unclear D gene. Looked up from germline, CDR1 is SGDLS and CDR2 is YYNGEE. The CDR3 has 14 residues. Between the trimmed V and J ends, which lost 0 bases and 0 bases, there was a span of 6 bases. The CDR3 region has the DNA TGTGCCAGCAGCGTAGATCCGTACCAAGAGACCCAGTACTTC. This gives the protein CASSVDPYQETQYF.

This clonotype was recorded many times. The chain links TRBV12-3 or TRBV12-4 to TRBJ1-1, with D unclear. Trimming took 6 bases from V and 5 from J, leaving 10 bases between them. The CDR3 contains 12 residues. CDR3 nucleotides: TGTGCCAGCAGGTTTGTTGGAACTGAAGCTTTCTTT. This gives the protein CASRFVGTEAFF.

In this sample, this clonotype turned up many times. V gene TRBV20-1 combines with J gene TRBJ2-7; no definite D call. The germline V and J ends were trimmed by 6 bases and 6 bases, with 9 bases remaining between them. The CDR3 is 10 residues long. Germline V lookup: CDR1 DFQATT, CDR2 SNEGSKA (reference sequence). DNA for the CDR3: TGCAGTGCCCCTTGGGGCGAGCAGTACTTC. It is translated as CSAPWGEQYF.

The chain carries TRBV12-5 and TRBJ2-2, with 11 bases aligning to TRBD2. CDR1 and CDR2 from the germline V gene are LGHNT and FRNRAP. The CDR3 extends over 16 amino acids. After removal of 3 bases from V and 1 base from J, the junction contained 1 base not matched to a gene. The CDR3 DNA sequence: TGTGCTAGTGGTTTCGGGACTAGCGGGAACACCGGGGAGCTGTTTTTT. Translation gives CASGFGTSGNTGELFF.

The CDR3 is CASSQTGLPYEQYF. The CDR3 DNA sequence: TGTGCCAGCAGCCAAACAGGGTTACCCTACGAGCAGTACTTC. The chain employs TRBV3-1 and TRBJ2-7, with D tentatively TRBD1 (6 bases). Trimming removed 2 bases from V and 2 bases from J, with 10 bases in between. Per the germline V gene, CDR1 is LGHDT and CDR2 is YNNKEL (reference sequence). The CDR3 extends over 14 amino acids.

This clonotype was picked up many times. V and J are TRBV12-3 or TRBV12-4 and TRBJ1-2; possibly TRBD1 for D (6 bases). Deletions cut 6 bases from V and 8 bases from J, with 19 bases between. The length of the CDR3 is 14 residues. The CDR3 is CASRAPNRVEGYTF. DNA for the CDR3: TGTGCCAGCAGGGCTCCTAACAGGGTAGAGGGCTACACCTTC.